This T cell receptor beta chain stems from a study of cytomegalovirus exposure and HLA in healthy donors (dated by TCRdb to about 2017). Regarding the study in general: An earlier analysis of roughly 610 of the donors reported over 250 Gb of sequence data and around 100 million unique TCR beta sequences obtained from about 170 million T cells. In the later analysis, no new phenotypic data were used to find candidate immune exposures; instead, reliance was placed on TCR beta sequences and their occurrence across donors. Donor age, sex, ethnicity and CMV serostatus were compiled together with the repertoire data. The number of donors typed differed by locus, with about 629-640 for A, B, C, DRB1 and DQB1, roughly 520 for DQA1, 600 to 610 for DPA1, and 472 for DPB1. Besides the first cohort of 500 to 700 subjects, a separate validation cohort made up of 120 or so different subjects was used. Around 320 gigabases of sequencing data and approximately 80 million unique TCR sequences were included in an early release covering under 650 HLA-typed donors. Of the approximately 400 genotyped donors, over 80% were placed in the genetic ancestry cluster associated with self-reported Caucasian donors. High-throughput TCR immunosequencing, statistical association of individual TCRs with disease status, and machine learning were combined to predict cytomegalovirus infection status. In a later genetic analysis, genome-wide SNP genotypes for about 65% of the 666 donors were used, and that subset was treated as a discovery cohort. A handful of DR-DQ haplotypes were handled as single units for association and clustering because linkage in the cohort was strong. The study aimed to test whether cataloging public T cell receptors could reveal signatures of past pathogen exposure. The study profiled the T cell repertoires of about 640 subjects by immunosequencing and related them to cytomegalovirus serostatus. Among roughly 370 genotyped donors of the cohort, an average of around 240,000 unique TCR beta nucleotide sequences were sequenced per donor, roughly 20% of them non-productive. All discovery cohort repertoires had been generated on a single sequencing platform. In an earlier analysis of 500 to 650 of the donors, high-throughput TCR beta sequencing was used to judge whether each TCR beta V gene segment behaved as functional or pseudogenic. To study patterns of TCR occurrence, a later analysis re-analyzed previously published TCR beta repertoires from several hundred donors and added high-resolution HLA genotyping. HLA typing included class I and class II loci at four-digit resolution.

On this clone itself: This receptor's antigen is unknown.

Results and caveats for the whole study, not just this receptor: A later analysis found that most CMV-associated TCR beta chains appeared HLA-restricted, with HLA associations seemingly driven largely by CMV exposure. A later analysis found that TCR association rates varied across HLA loci, with DRB1 alleles showing the most associated TCRs and HLA-C alleles the fewest. A further reported finding was that TCR beta sequences accurately predicted the HLA-A and HLA-B alleles for most subjects in the first cohort. In an earlier analysis of some 640 of the donors, most TCR beta V segments were observed in productive rearrangements about 90% or about 30% of the time, broadly matching IMGT annotations. A cluster of highly shared sequence variants was judged likely to represent a technical artifact of the sequencing pipeline. Because HLA typing was missing for some donors at each locus, association tests included only the typed subset. A later genetic analysis reported fewer N-insertions in productive TCRs among donors in an Asian-associated ancestry cluster than the roughly 700-donor mean. The presence/absence analyses assumed that sequencing depth was roughly uniform across donors, and that assumption may not be true. In both the original and validation cohorts, the classifier was reported to diagnose cytomegalovirus status with high specificity and sensitivity. According to the authors, the approach could potentially be generalized to other disease states and immunological phenotypes. In this cohort, only TCR beta chains were sequenced, and detectable features were limited by the absence of alpha or paired-chain data. Several of the top co-occurrence clusters appeared to be linked to parvovirus B19, influenza, CMV and Epstein-Barr virus, according to a later analysis. In the study, around 150 TCR beta chains were listed as associated with cytomegalovirus. Correlated functional status among segregating V segments might reflect linkage disequilibrium, but an unknown experimental factor could not be ruled out. Because counts were too low, approximately 15 rarely observed V segments, including chromosome 9 orphons, were excluded from the earlier analysis of 587 of the donors. Strong co-occurrence of HLA alleles, especially DR and DQ, made assigning TCR associations to individual alleles difficult. A later analysis associated about 17,000 TCR beta sequences with specific HLA alleles at a false discovery rate of 0.05. Three of the identified cytomegalovirus-associated TCR beta chains were confirmed in vitro to be specific for cytomegalovirus antigens. In a later analysis, HLA-associated TCR beta chains were found to be more clonally expanded and to have lower generation probabilities than equally common non-associated chains. Immune exposure information for the cohort was limited to CMV serostatus. Some IMGT-functional V segments, including TRBV6-2 and TRBV6-3, could not be told apart with the 87-base-pair reads, so those segments were excluded. In a later genetic analysis, a missense DCLRE1C variant was associated with V-gene and J-gene trimming of TCR beta chains, and the association was replicated in an independent cohort. Most TCR sequences were seen in very few donors, while some public TCRs were found in many individuals.

The receptor library was made with the immunoSEQ multiplex PCR assay. The multiplex PCR relied on a mix of 60 forward primers for TCR Vbeta segments and 13 reverse primers for TCR Jbeta segments. A multiplex PCR assay on genomic DNA amplified the CDR3 region of rearranged TCR beta genes. Amplified TCR beta libraries were sequenced as 87-base-pair reads on the Illumina HiSeq System. The study's processing was this. In a later analysis, some 80 million unique TCR beta chains were counted across the 500 to 850 repertoires, and roughly 9.9 million of these chains were shared by at least two donors. Raw reads were error-corrected and collapsed into unique sequences with a nearest-neighbor algorithm that merged closely related sequences to remove PCR and sequencing errors. V, D and J gene segments were assigned by aligning CDR3 sequences to IMGT reference sequences. For a sequence to be retained, a match of at least six nucleotides to both a V gene segment and a J gene segment was required. Rearrangements were classified as productive when the CDR3 lacked stop codons and remained in frame with V and J, and all other rearrangements were classified as non-productive. Following IMGT convention, CDR3 was defined as the stretch from the second conserved V-encoded cysteine to the conserved J-encoded phenylalanine. Sequences without an unambiguous match to a single V gene segment were excluded from the earlier analysis of almost 600 of the donors. An earlier analysis of around 600 of the donors classified V segments as functional when productive rearrangements were above 56.7% and as segregating when the standard deviation between donors was above 5%. A statistical classification framework was developed to diagnose cytomegalovirus status using the catalog of TCR beta chain sequences. V and J gene assignment, in a later analysis, came from comparing TCR nucleotide sequences with IMGT/GENE-DB human TR gene sequences. Using the TCRdist pipeline, a later analysis assigned CDR3 sequences along with most-parsimonious VDJ recombination scenarios. In a later analysis, each TCR beta chain was defined by its CDR3 amino acid sequence together with its V-gene family, and reads without a unique V-gene family were excluded. A later analysis removed several hundred highly shared, low-generation-probability nucleotide sequences to deal with suspected cross-contamination and a sequencing artifact. For each public chain, a later analysis derived a clonal expansion index from normalized ranks of inferred template counts within each repertoire. Generation probabilities in a later analysis came from a VDJ recombination model fitted to out-of-frame rearrangements, and those results were checked against IGoR. A later analysis scored TCR-TCR, TCR-HLA and TCR-CMV co-occurrence with hypergeometric tests, applying a repertoire-size bias correction to TCR pairs. False discovery rates were estimated in a later analysis by permuting HLA or CMV assignments 20 times. In a later analysis, co-occurring TCRs were grouped using DBSCAN, and TCRdist sequence similarity was added for clustering within HLA-allele-positive subsets. Co-occurrence clustering excluded repertoires with fewer than 30,000 or more than 120,000 public chains, plus five with anomalous nucleotide sharing. What TCRdb holds here is the immuneACCESS table cut down to in-frame rearrangements. Part of the clones is not present; checked against another copy, under half of the missing clones reflect an unresolved V gene, and the others are unexplained. V and J calls and clone size are those listed in that table; D and trimming were worked out from the DNA. The table for this sample records approximately 68,000 clones. The top ten clones comprise 7.5% of the sample.

The cohort consisted of fewer than 700 healthy bone marrow donors. Cohort members were all nominally healthy when sampled, although unrecorded immune exposures were likely present. The donor was CMV seropositive and was included in the group of approximately 310 seropositive cohort members. Every donor gave a peripheral blood sample, and the peripheral blood mononuclear cells from that sample were used for TCR beta sequencing. Genomic DNA extraction from the blood cell samples was performed with the Qiagen DNeasy Blood Extraction Kit. The CDR3 has 15 amino acids, counting the end cysteine and phenylalanine. The read is trimmed to its CDR3 DNA, 45 bases read in frame from base 1. CDR1 and CDR2 are drawn from the germline V gene: MNHNS, SASEGT. Relative to germline, V is 0 bases shorter and J is 5 bases shorter, with 10 bases between their ends.

The sequence was collected from a female donor in good health and CMV-seropositive. The rearrangement joined TRBV6-1 to TRBJ2-2; the D gene is perhaps TRBD2, on 5 matching bases. Sequencing was performed on PBMCs. The DNA sequence is given as TGTGCCAGCAGTGAAGCTCGGGGAAGGACCGGGGAGCTGTTTTTT. This sequence encodes CASSEARGRTGELFF.